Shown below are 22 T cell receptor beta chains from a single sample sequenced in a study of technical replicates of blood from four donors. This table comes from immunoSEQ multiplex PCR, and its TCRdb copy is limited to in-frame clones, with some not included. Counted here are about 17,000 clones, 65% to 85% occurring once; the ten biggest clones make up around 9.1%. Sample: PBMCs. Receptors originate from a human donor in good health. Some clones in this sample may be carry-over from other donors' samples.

The CDR3 loop reads CASSIHTLAGDRNEQFF. The DNA of the CDR3 is TGTGCCAGTAGTATCCACACACTAGCGGGAGATCGGAATGAGCAGTTCTTC. The chain carries TRBV19 and TRBJ2-1; TRBD2 matches at 11 bases. J lost 7 bases, V lost 3 bases, and 11 bases had no gene match. CDR3 size: 17 residues. Germline-derived CDR1 and CDR2 are LNHDA and SQIVND (reference sequence).

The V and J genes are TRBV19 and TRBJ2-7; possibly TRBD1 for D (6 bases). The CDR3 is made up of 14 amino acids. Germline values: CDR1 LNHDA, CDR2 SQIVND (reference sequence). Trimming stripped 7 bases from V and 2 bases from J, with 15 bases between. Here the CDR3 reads CASKSGDKPYEQYF. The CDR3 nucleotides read TGTGCCAGTAAATCAGGGGACAAGCCCTACGAGCAGTACTTC.

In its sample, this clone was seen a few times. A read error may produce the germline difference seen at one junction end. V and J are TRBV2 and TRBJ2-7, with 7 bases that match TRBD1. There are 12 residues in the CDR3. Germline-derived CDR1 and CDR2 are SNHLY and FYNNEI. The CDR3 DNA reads TGTGCCAGACACACGGGACAGATCATAGGGCACTTC. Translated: CARHTGQIIGHF.

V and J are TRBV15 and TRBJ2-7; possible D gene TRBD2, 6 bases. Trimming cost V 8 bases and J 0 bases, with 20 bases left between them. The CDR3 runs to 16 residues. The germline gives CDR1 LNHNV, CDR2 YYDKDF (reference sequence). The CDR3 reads CATRPGGSGVSYEQYF. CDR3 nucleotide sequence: TGTGCCACCCGCCCTGGGGGGAGTGGGGTCTCCTACGAGCAGTACTTC.

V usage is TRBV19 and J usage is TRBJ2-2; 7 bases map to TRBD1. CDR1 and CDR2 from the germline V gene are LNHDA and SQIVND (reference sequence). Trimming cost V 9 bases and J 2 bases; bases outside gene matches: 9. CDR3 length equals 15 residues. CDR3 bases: TGTGCCAGCAGGGGGTGGCGAGTAAACACCGGGGAGCTGTTTTTT. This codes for CASRGWRVNTGELFF.

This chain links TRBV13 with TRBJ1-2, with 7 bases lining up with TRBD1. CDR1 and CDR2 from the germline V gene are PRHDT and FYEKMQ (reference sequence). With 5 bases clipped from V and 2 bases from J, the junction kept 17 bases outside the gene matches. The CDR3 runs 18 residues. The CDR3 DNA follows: TGTGCCAGCAGCCTACGCAAAGGCTACCTGACAGGGAACTATGGCTACACCTTC. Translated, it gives CASSLRKGYLTGNYGYTF.

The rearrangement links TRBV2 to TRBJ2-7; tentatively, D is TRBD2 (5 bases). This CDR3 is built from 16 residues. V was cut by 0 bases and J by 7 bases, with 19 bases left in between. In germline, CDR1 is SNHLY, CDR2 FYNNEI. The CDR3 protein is CASSEARGPKAREQYF. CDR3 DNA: TGTGCCAGCAGTGAAGCTCGAGGGCCCAAGGCGCGGGAGCAGTACTTC.

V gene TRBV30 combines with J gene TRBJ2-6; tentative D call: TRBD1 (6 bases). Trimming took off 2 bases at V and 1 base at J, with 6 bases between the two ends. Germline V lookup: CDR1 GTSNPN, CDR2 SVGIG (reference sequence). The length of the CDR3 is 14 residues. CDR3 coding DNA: TGTGCCTGGAGTACAGGGTCTGGGGCCAACGTCCTGACTTTC. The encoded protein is CAWSTGSGANVLTF.

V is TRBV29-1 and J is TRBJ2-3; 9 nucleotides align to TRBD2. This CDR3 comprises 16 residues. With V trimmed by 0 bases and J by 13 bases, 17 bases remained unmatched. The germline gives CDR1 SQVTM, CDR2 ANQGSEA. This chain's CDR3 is CSVEDLRVAGASTEYF. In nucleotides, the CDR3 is TGCAGCGTTGAAGATCTTCGAGTAGCGGGAGCCTCAACCGAGTATTTT.

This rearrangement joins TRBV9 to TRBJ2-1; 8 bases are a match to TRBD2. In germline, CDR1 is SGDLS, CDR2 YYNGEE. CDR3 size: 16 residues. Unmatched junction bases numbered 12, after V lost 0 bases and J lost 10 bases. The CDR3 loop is CASSVAGAGEPGEQFF. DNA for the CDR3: TGTGCCAGCAGCGTAGCTGGAGCGGGAGAGCCCGGGGAGCAGTTCTTC. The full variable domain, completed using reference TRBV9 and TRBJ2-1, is DSGVTQTPKHLITATGQRVTLRCSPRSGDLSVYWYQQSLDQGLQFLIQYYNGEERAKGNILERFSAQQFPDLHSELNLSSLELGDSALYFCASSVAGAGEPGEQFFGPGTRLTVL.

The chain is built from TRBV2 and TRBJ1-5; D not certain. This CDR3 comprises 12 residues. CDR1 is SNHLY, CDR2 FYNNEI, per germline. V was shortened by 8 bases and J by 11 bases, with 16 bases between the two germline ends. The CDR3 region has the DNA TGTGCCAGCCGGGGTACGGACTCGGCCCAGCATTTT. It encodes CASRGTDSAQHF.

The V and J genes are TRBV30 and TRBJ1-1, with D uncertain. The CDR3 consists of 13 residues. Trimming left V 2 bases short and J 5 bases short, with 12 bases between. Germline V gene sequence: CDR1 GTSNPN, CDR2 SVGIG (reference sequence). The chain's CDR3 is CAWSWPGGTEAFF. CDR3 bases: TGTGCCTGGAGTTGGCCCGGCGGGACTGAAGCTTTCTTT.

CDR3 DNA sequence: TGTGCCAGCAGTTACATATCTGGAGTTCAGCCCCAGCATTTT. It yields the protein CASSYISGVQPQHF. The chain is built from TRBV28 and TRBJ1-5; D is uncertain. The CDR3 is 14 amino acids. Trimming stripped 4 bases from V and 6 bases from J, with 13 bases between. Germline CDR1 and CDR2: MDHEN and SYDVKM.

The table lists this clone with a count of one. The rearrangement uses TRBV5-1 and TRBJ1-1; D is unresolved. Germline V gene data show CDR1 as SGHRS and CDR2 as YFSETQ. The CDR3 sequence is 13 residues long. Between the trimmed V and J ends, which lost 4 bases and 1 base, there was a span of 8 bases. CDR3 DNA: TGCGCCAGCAGCCCGGGGTCGAACACTGAAGCTTTCTTT. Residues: CASSPGSNTEAFF.

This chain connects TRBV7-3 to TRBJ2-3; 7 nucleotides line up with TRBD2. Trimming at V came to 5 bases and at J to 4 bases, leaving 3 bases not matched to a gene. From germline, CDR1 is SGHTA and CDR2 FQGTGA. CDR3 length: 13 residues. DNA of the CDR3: TGTGCCAGCAGCCTTGGGGGGGCAGATACGCAGTATTTT. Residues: CASSLGGADTQYF.

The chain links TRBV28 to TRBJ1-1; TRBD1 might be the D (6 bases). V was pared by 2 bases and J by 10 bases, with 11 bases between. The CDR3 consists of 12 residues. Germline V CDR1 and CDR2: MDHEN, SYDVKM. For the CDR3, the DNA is TGTGCCAGCAGTTTAACCGACAGGAGAGCTTTCTTT. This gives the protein CASSLTDRRAFF.

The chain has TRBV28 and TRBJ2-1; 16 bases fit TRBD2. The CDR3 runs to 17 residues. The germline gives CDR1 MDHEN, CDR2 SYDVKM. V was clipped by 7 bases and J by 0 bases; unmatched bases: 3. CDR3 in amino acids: CASTGTSGGGSYNEQFF. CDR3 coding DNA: TGTGCCAGCACCGGGACTAGCGGGGGGGGCTCCTACAATGAGCAGTTCTTC.

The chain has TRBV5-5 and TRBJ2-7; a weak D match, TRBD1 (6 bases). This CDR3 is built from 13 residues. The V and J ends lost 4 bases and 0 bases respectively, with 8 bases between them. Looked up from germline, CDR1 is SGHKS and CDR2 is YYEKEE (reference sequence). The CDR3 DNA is TGTGCCAGCAGCGGGACACACTCCTACGAGCAGTACTTC. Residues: CASSGTHSYEQYF.

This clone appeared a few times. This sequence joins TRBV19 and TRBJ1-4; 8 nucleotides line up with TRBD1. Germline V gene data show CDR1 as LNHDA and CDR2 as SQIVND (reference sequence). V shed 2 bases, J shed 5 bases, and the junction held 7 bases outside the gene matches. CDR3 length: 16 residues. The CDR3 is CASSITEDRANEKLFF. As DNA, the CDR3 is TGTGCCAGTAGTATAACCGAGGACAGGGCCAATGAAAAACTGTTTTTT.

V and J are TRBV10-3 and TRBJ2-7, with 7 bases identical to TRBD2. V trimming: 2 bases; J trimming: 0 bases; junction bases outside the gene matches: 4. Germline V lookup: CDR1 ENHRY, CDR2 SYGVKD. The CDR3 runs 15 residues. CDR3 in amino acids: CAISEPSGPSYEQYF. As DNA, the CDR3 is TGTGCCATCAGTGAGCCTAGCGGCCCCTCCTACGAGCAGTACTTC.

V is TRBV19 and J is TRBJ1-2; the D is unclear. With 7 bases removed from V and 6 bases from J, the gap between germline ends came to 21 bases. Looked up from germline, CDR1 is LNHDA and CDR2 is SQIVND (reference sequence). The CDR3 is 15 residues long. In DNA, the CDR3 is TGTGCCAGTACCCTAGCCCTGGACGGATCGGATGGCTACACCTTC. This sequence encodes CASTLALDGSDGYTF.

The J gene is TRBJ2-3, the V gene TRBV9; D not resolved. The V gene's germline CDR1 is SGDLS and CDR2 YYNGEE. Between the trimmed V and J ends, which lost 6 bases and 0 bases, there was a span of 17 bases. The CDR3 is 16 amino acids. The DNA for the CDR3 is TGTGCCAGCAACCCCCTTGGAGCACTGAGCACAGATACGCAGTATTTT. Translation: CASNPLGALSTDTQYF. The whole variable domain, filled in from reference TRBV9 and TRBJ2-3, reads DSGVTQTPKHLITATGQRVTLRCSPRSGDLSVYWYQQSLDQGLQFLIQYYNGEERAKGNILERFSAQQFPDLHSELNLSSLELGDSALYFCASNPLGALSTDTQYFGPGTRLTVL.